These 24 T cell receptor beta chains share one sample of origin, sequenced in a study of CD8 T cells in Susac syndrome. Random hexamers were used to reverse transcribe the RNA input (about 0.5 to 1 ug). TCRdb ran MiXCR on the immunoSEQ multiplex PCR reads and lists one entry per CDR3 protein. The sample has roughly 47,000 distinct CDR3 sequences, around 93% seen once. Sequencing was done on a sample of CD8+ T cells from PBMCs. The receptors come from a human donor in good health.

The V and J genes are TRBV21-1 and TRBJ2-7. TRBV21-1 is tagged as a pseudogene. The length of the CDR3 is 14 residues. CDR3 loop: CASSKGAAVGEQYF. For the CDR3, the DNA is TGTGCCAGCAGCAAAGGGGCAGCCGTGGGCGAGCAGTACTTC.

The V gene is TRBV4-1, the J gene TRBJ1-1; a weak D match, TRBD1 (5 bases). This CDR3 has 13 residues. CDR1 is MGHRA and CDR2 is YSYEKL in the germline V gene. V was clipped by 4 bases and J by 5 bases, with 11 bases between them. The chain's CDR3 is CASSRGAGTEAFF. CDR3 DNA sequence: TGCGCCAGCAGCCGAGGGGCGGGGACTGAAGCTTTCTTT.

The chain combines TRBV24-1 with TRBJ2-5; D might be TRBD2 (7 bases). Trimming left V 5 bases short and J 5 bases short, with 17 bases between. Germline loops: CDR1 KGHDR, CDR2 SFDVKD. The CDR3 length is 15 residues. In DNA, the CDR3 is TGTGCCACCAGTGGCCCACAGGAGGGGGGGGAGACCCAGTACTTC. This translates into CATSGPQEGGETQYF.

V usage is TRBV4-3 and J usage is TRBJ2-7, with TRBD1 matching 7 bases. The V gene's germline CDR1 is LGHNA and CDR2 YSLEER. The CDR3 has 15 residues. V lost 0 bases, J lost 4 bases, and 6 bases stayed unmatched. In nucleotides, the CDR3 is TGCGCCAGCAGCCAAGAACCTCGACAGGGTTACGAGCAGTACTTC. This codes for CASSQEPRQGYEQYF.

This CDR3 is CAPAGLAMSTDTQYF. CDR3 coding DNA: TGTGCCCCGGCAGGGCTAGCGATGAGCACAGATACGCAGTATTTT. The chain links TRBV7-9 to TRBJ2-3, with D tentatively TRBD2 (6 bases). Trimming left V 11 bases short and J 0 bases short, with 18 bases between. This CDR3 is 15 amino acids long. Germline V gene sequence: CDR1 SEHNR, CDR2 FQNEAQ (reference sequence).

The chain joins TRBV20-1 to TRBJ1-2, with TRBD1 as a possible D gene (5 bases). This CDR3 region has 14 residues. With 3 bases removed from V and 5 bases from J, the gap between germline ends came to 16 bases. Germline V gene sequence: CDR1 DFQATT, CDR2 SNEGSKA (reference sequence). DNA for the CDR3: TGCAGTGCTAGTAGTAGTAGGGGAAGGTATGGCTACACCTTC. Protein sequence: CSASSSRGRYGYTF.

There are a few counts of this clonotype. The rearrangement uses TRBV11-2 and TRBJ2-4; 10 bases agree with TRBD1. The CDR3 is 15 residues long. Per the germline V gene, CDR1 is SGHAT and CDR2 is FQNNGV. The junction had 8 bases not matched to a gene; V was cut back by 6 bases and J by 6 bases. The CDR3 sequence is CASRGTGAIGNIQYF. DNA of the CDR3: TGTGCCAGCAGGGGGACAGGGGCGATCGGAAACATTCAGTACTTC.

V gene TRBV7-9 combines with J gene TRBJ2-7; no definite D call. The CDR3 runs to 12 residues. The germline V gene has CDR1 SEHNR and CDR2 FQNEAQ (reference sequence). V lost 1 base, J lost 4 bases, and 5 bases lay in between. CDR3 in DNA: TGTGCCAGCAGCTTAGATTGGTACGAGCAGTACTTC. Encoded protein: CASSLDWYEQYF.

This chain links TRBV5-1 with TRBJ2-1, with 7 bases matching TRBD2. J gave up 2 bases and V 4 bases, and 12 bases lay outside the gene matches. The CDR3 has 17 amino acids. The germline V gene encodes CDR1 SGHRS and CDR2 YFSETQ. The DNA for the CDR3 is TGCGCCAGCAGCCCCTACCCCCGGGAGGTACCCTACAATGAGCAGTTCTTC. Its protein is CASSPYPREVPYNEQFF. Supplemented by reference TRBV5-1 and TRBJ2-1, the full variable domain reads KAGVTQTPRYLIKTRGQQVTLSCSPISGHRSVSWYQQTPGQGLQFLFEYFSETQRNKGNFPGRFSGRQFSNSRSEMNVSTLELGDSALYLCASSPYPREVPYNEQFFGPGTRLTVL.

The CDR3 DNA is TGTGCCAGCAGCCCCACATACAGTTACTCCTACAATGAGCAGTTCTTC. Encoded protein: CASSPTYSYSYNEQFF. The J gene is TRBJ2-1, the V gene TRBV3-1; D remains unclear. The CDR3 is 16 residues long. Germline loops: CDR1 LGHDT, CDR2 YNNKEL (reference sequence). Trimming took off 4 bases at V and 0 bases at J, with 13 bases between the two ends.

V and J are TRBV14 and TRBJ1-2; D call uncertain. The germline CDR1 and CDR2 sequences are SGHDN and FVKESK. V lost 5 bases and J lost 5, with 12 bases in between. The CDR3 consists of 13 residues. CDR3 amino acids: CASSATEVYGYTF. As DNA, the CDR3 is TGTGCCAGCAGCGCGACTGAAGTTTATGGCTACACCTTC.

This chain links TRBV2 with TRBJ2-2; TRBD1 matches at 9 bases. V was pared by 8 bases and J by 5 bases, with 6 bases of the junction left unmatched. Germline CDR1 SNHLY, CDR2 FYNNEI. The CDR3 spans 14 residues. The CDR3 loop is CASSGQGWTGELFF. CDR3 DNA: TGTGCCAGCTCGGGACAGGGTTGGACCGGGGAGCTGTTTTTT.

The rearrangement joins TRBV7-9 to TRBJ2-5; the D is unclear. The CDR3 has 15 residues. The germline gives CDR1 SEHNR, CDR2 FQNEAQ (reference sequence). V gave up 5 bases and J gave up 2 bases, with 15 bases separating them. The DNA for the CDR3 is TGTGCCAGCAGCCAAAGCCATAGGGAACAAGAGACCCAGTACTTC. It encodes CASSQSHREQETQYF.

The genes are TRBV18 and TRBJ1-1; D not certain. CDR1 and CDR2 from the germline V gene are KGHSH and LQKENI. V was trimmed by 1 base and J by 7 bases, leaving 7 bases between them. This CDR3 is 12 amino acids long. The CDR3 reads CASSPRGHEAFF. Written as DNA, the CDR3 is TGTGCCAGCTCACCACGCGGGCATGAAGCTTTCTTT.

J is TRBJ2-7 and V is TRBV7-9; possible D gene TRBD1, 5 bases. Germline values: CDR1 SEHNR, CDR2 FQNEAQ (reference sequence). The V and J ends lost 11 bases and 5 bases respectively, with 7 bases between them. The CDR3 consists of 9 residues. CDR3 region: CASRDEQYF. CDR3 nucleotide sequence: TGTGCCTCCAGGGACGAGCAGTACTTC. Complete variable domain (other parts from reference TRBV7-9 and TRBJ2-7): DTGVSQNPRHKITKRGQNVTFRCDPISEHNRLYWYRQTLGQGPEFLTYFQNEAQLEKSRLLSDRFSAERPKGSFSTLEIQRTEQGDSAMYLCASRDEQYFGPGTRLTVT.

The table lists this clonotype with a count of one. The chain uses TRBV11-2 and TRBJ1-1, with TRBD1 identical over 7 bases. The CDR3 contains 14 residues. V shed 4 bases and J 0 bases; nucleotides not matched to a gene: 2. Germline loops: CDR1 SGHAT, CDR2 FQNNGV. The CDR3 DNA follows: TGTGCCAGCAGCTGGGGACAGTTGAACACTGAAGCTTTCTTT. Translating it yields CASSWGQLNTEAFF.

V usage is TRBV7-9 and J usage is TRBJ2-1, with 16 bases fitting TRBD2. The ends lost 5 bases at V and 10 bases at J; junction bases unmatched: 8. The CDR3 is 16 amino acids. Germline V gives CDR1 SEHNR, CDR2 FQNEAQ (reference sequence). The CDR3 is CASSLGLAGGLGEQFF. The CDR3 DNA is TGTGCCAGCAGCCTGGGACTAGCGGGAGGGCTAGGGGAGCAGTTCTTC.

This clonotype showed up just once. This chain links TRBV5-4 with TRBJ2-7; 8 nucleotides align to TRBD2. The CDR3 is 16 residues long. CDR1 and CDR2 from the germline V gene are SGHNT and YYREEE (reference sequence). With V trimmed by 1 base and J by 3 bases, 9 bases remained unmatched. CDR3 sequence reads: CASSLSGGAYYYEQYF. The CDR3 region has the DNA TGTGCCAGCAGCTTGTCGGGAGGGGCCTATTACTACGAGCAGTACTTC.

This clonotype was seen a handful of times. The chain's CDR3 is CASSSTHRGRLTEAFF. The CDR3 DNA reads as TGCGCCAGCAGCTCGACCCACAGGGGGCGCCTTACTGAAGCTTTCTTT. The genes are TRBV5-1 and TRBJ1-1; 9 nucleotides line up with TRBD1. Unmatched junction bases numbered 11, after V lost 3 bases and J lost 5 bases. Germline values: CDR1 SGHRS, CDR2 YFSETQ. The CDR3 spans 16 residues. Full variable domain (outside the CDR3, taken from reference TRBV5-1 and TRBJ1-1): KAGVTQTPRYLIKTRGQQVTLSCSPISGHRSVSWYQQTPGQGLQFLFEYFSETQRNKGNFPGRFSGRQFSNSRSEMNVSTLELGDSALYLCASSSTHRGRLTEAFFGQGTRLTVV.

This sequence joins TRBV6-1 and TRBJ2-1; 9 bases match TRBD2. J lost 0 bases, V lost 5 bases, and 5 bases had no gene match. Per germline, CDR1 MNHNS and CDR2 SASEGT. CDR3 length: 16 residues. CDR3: CASSMIAGVSYNEQFF. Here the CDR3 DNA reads TGTGCCAGCAGTATGATAGCGGGAGTCTCCTACAATGAGCAGTTCTTC.

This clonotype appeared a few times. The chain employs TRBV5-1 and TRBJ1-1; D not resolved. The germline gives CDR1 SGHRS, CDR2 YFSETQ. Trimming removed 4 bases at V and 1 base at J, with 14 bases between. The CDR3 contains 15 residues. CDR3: CASSLDLGGNTEAFF. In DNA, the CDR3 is TGCGCCAGCAGCCTTGACCTCGGCGGGAACACTGAAGCTTTCTTT.

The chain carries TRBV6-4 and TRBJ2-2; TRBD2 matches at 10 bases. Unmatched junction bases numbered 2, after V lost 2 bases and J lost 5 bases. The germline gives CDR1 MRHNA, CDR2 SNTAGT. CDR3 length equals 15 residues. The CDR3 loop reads CASSDGTSETGELFF. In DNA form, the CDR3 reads TGTGCCAGCAGTGACGGGACTAGCGAGACCGGGGAGCTGTTTTTT.

The DNA of the CDR3 is TGCAGCACGGACAGCATGAACACTGAAGCTTTCTTT. Translation gives CSTDSMNTEAFF. The gene calls are TRBV29-1 and TRBJ1-1, with a tentative D call TRBD1 (6 bases). The germline V and J ends were trimmed by 8 bases and 0 bases, with 10 bases remaining between them. This CDR3 is 12 amino acids long. The germline gives CDR1 SQVTM, CDR2 ANQGSEA. Full variable domain (outside the CDR3, taken from reference TRBV29-1 and TRBJ1-1): SAVISQKPSRDICQRGTSLTIQCQVDSQVTMMFWYRQQPGQSLTLIATANQGSEATYESGFVIDKFPISRPNLTFSTLTVSNMSPEDSSIYLCSTDSMNTEAFFGQGTRLTVV.

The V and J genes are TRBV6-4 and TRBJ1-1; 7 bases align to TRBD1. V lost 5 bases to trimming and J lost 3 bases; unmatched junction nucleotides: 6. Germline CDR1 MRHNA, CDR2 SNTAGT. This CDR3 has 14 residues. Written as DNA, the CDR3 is TGTGCCAGCAGTCCCGGGACAGAGGACACTGAAGCTTTCTTT. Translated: CASSPGTEDTEAFF.